This TCR beta chain is drawn from a study of blood T cells in healthy people across ages. The germline CDR1 and CDR2 sequences are SGHTA and FQGNSA. The ends were cut back, 4 bases at V and 4 bases at J, with 11 bases in the middle. The CDR3 extends over 13 amino acids. Study-level findings and limits: Donors of long life had a larger count of naive CD4+ cells and greater diversity than aged donors. With donor CMV status unknown, expanded clonotype changes were possibly confounded.

This clonotype appeared many times. The target antigen is unknown. Alongside a J-beta primer mix, a sample-barcoded 5' primer served in a second PCR lasting about 7 to 12 cycles. Individual samples furnished no less than 2.5 million CDR3-containing paired-end reads apiece. TCRdb recomputed calls from the 5' RACE reads with MiXCR, one row per CDR3 protein. This table holds about 1.8 million distinct CDR3 sequences, roughly 50% found once. Input material: blood. This receptor was obtained from a woman between 35 and 50 years old in good health. This sequence joins TRBV7-2 and TRBJ2-7; D is unresolved. This CDR3 reads CASSSPSSYEQYF. The CDR3 region has the DNA TGTGCCAGCAGCTCCCCTAGTAGTTACGAGCAGTACTTC.